The 23 T cell receptor beta chains in this list originate from one sample, sequenced in a study of T cell responses to AZD1222 COVID-19 vaccine. TCRdb keeps only in-frame clones here, not all; method: immunoSEQ multiplex PCR. The sample has approximately 150,000 clones; just under 95% are singletons. The sequences come from peripheral blood, collected on day 0 of AZD1222 vaccination. All receptors come from an adult in good health.

This rearrangement joins TRBV4-1 to TRBJ1-4, with D unclear. This CDR3 comprises 15 residues. Germline V gene sequence: CDR1 MGHRA, CDR2 YSYEKL. Trimming took off 5 bases at V and 5 bases at J, with 15 bases between the two ends. The CDR3 here is CASSLGLSMNEKLFF. CDR3 DNA: TGCGCCAGCAGCTTAGGACTGTCAATGAATGAAAAACTGTTTTTT.

V is TRBV27 and J is TRBJ1-4, with a possible D match to TRBD1 (5 bases). This CDR3 spans 14 amino acids. Deletions cut 2 bases from V and 7 bases from J, with 11 bases between. CDR1 is MNHEY, CDR2 SMNVEV, per germline (reference sequence). The CDR3 sequence: CASSLRGGGEKLFF. The CDR3, as DNA: TGTGCCAGCAGTTTAAGGGGAGGTGGTGAAAAACTGTTTTTT.

The chain has TRBV7-2 and TRBJ1-6; TRBD1 matches 8 bases. The CDR3 loop spans 15 amino acids. Germline CDR1 is SGHTA and CDR2 is FQGNSA. After removal of 5 bases from V and 7 bases from J, the junction contained 7 bases not matched to a gene. The CDR3 nucleotides read TGTGCCAGCAGCAGATCAGGGGGCGAGAATTCACCCCTCCACTTT. This gives the protein CASSRSGGENSPLHF.

The genes are TRBV28 and TRBJ2-7; tentatively, D is TRBD2 (5 bases). V was pared by 6 bases and J by 1 base, with 22 bases between. The germline V gene encodes CDR1 MDHEN and CDR2 SYDVKM. The CDR3 consists of 17 residues. The CDR3 is CASSRSFFGIGSYEQYF. The CDR3 coding sequence is TGTGCCAGCAGCCGAAGCTTTTTCGGGATAGGATCCTACGAGCAGTACTTC.

The chain recombines TRBV5-6 with TRBJ1-1, with D tentatively TRBD1 (5 bases). The CDR3 length is 14 residues. Germline CDR1 reads SGHDT; CDR2 reads YYEEEE. V was cut by 1 base and J by 8 bases, with 15 bases left in between. CDR3: CASSLQGTLEEAFF. The CDR3 DNA reads TGTGCCAGCAGCTTGCAGGGTACGTTGGAAGAAGCTTTCTTT. Supplemented by reference TRBV5-6 and TRBJ1-1, the full variable domain reads DAGVTQSPTHLIKTRGQQVTLRCSPKSGHDTVSWYQQALGQGPQFIFQYYEEEERQRGNFPDRFSGHQFPNYSSELNVNALLLGDSALYLCASSLQGTLEEAFFGQGTRLTVV.

The V and J genes are TRBV7-9 and TRBJ1-2; D is ambiguous. Germline loops: CDR1 SEHNR, CDR2 FQNEAQ (reference sequence). The length of the CDR3 is 13 residues. V was cut by 7 bases and J by 3 bases, with 12 bases left in between. The CDR3 DNA sequence: TGTGCCAGCACCCTACAGAGGGACTATGGCTACACCTTC. It encodes CASTLQRDYGYTF.

The V and J genes are TRBV6-5 and TRBJ1-1; 7 positions agree with TRBD1. The junction had 6 bases not matched to a gene; V was cut back by 3 bases and J by 5 bases. This CDR3 is built from 14 residues. CDR1 and CDR2 (germline): MNHEY, SVGAGI. The CDR3 spells CASSYLDRDTEAFF. DNA of the CDR3: TGTGCCAGCAGTTATTTAGACAGGGATACTGAAGCTTTCTTT.

The CDR3 here is CASSPNGGYEQYF. CDR3 sequence (DNA): TGTGCCAGCAGCCCGAACGGGGGGTACGAGCAGTACTTC. The rearrangement joins TRBV7-2 to TRBJ2-7; 7 bases agree with TRBD2. CDR3 length equals 13 residues. V was pared by 5 bases and J by 4 bases, with 5 bases of the junction left unmatched. Germline CDR1 and CDR2: SGHTA and FQGNSA.

V gene TRBV19 combines with J gene TRBJ1-1; D call uncertain. Per germline, CDR1 LNHDA and CDR2 SQIVND (reference sequence). V shed 4 bases and J shed 1 base, with 7 bases lying between them. This CDR3 contains 13 residues. The CDR3 loop is CASSTGRNTEAFF. CDR3 coding DNA: TGTGCCAGTAGTACGGGCAGGAACACTGAAGCTTTCTTT. The full variable domain, completed using reference TRBV19 and TRBJ1-1, is DGGITQSPKYLFRKEGQNVTLSCEQNLNHDAMYWYRQDPGQGLRLIYYSQIVNDFQKGDIAEGYSVSREKKESFPLTVTSAQKNPTAFYLCASSTGRNTEAFFGQGTRLTVV.

This clone was seen a single time. This chain joins TRBV6-5 and TRBJ1-2; no clear D gene. The CDR3 is 15 amino acids. Trimming left V 6 bases short and J 1 base short, with 15 bases between. Germline values: CDR1 MNHEY, CDR2 SVGAGI. The CDR3 DNA follows: TGTGCCAGCAGCACCTTCTTCATGGATAACTATGGCTACACCTTC. Its translation: CASSTFFMDNYGYTF.

This sequence joins TRBV6-5 and TRBJ2-1; 8 bases align to TRBD1. CDR1 is MNHEY, CDR2 SVGAGI, per germline. The CDR3 consists of 14 residues. The junction had 8 bases not matched to a gene; V was cut back by 3 bases and J by 10 bases. The CDR3 protein is CASSYRTGKGEQFF. DNA of the CDR3: TGTGCCAGCAGTTATCGGACAGGGAAAGGCGAGCAGTTCTTC.

This clone was seen a single time. The chain links TRBV19 to TRBJ2-7; 7 positions match TRBD1. The ends lost 3 bases at V and 4 bases at J; junction bases unmatched: 6. CDR3 length equals 14 residues. Per the germline V gene, CDR1 is LNHDA and CDR2 is SQIVND (reference sequence). The CDR3 DNA reads as TGTGCCAGTAGTATCGGACAGGTCGGATACGAGCAGTACTTC. This sequence encodes CASSIGQVGYEQYF.

Written as DNA, the CDR3 is TGTGCCAGCAGTGGGGGGGTTGGCTACGAGCAGTACTTC. This gives the protein CASSGGVGYEQYF. The chain has TRBV2 and TRBJ2-7; maybe TRBD2 (6 bases). V was shortened by 4 bases and J by 3 bases, with 10 bases between the two germline ends. The germline V gene has CDR1 SNHLY and CDR2 FYNNEI. The CDR3 is 13 amino acids.

This clone was seen a single time. The chain has TRBV10-3 and TRBJ2-2, with D maybe TRBD2 (6 bases). Germline CDR1 reads ENHRY; CDR2 reads SYGVKD. This CDR3 is built from 16 residues. V lost 5 bases and J lost 7, with 20 bases in between. The CDR3 protein is CAISNNGGLRGGELFF. The CDR3 DNA reads TGTGCCATCAGTAACAACGGGGGACTCAGAGGCGGGGAGCTGTTTTTT.

This chain links TRBV11-3 with TRBJ2-2; 8 bases fit TRBD2. CDR1 and CDR2 (germline): SGHNT, YENEEA. J was trimmed by 3 bases and V by 5 bases; bases with no gene match: 14. CDR3 length equals 18 residues. CDR3 DNA: TGTGCCAGCAGCCCCGGTTTGGGGCGGGAGGTTTACACCGGGGAGCTGTTTTTT. It yields the protein CASSPGLGREVYTGELFF. The full variable domain, in which reference TRBV11-3 and TRBJ2-2 provide the parts outside the CDR3, is EAGVVQSPRYKIIEKKQPVAFWCNPISGHNTLYWYLQNLGQGPELLIRYENEEAVDDSQLPKDRFSAERLKGVDSTLKIQPAELGDSAVYLCASSPGLGREVYTGELFFGEGSRLTVL.

The rearrangement links TRBV24-1 to TRBJ1-1; TRBD1 is a possible D gene (5 bases). The CDR3 runs 13 residues. The germline V gene encodes CDR1 KGHDR and CDR2 SFDVKD. V was cut by 1 base and J by 5 bases, with 7 bases left in between. The CDR3 loop reads CATSDLSGTEAFF. CDR3 DNA sequence: TGTGCCACCAGTGATTTATCAGGGACTGAAGCTTTCTTT.

The rearrangement joins TRBV2 to TRBJ1-5; 8 bases map to TRBD1. The CDR3 is 14 amino acids. The J segment lost 5 bases and the V segment lost 5 bases, leaving 5 bases of the junction unmatched. The germline gives CDR1 SNHLY, CDR2 FYNNEI. This chain's CDR3 is CASSSGTGYQPQHF. CDR3 coding DNA: TGTGCCAGCAGTTCCGGGACAGGCTATCAGCCCCAGCATTTT.

This sequence joins TRBV9 and TRBJ1-2; a possible D gene is TRBD1 (6 bases). The ends were cut back, 4 bases at V and 6 bases at J, with 13 bases in the middle. The CDR3 length is 13 residues. Germline values: CDR1 SGDLS, CDR2 YYNGEE. CDR3 nucleotide sequence: TGTGCCAGCAGCCCGGACAGCGGGCATGGCTACACCTTC. Amino acids: CASSPDSGHGYTF.

This sequence joins TRBV5-4 and TRBJ1-1; D call uncertain. Germline values: CDR1 SGHNT, CDR2 YYREEE (reference sequence). This CDR3 has 13 amino acids. Trimming took off 5 bases at V and 1 base at J, with 9 bases between the two ends. The CDR3 nucleotides read TGTGCCAGCAGTCTTGCGGGGAACACTGAAGCTTTCTTT. Translating it yields CASSLAGNTEAFF.

The genes are TRBV2 and TRBJ1-5; D gene unclear. The CDR3 length is 13 residues. V shed 6 bases and J shed 1 base, with 7 bases lying between them. The V gene's germline CDR1 is SNHLY and CDR2 FYNNEI. The CDR3 loop reads CASRAESNQPQHF. The CDR3 coding sequence is TGTGCCAGCAGGGCTGAGAGCAATCAGCCCCAGCATTTT.

The chain combines TRBV5-8 with TRBJ2-7; a possible D gene is TRBD1 (5 bases). V was pared by 0 bases and J by 5 bases, with 15 bases between. The V gene's germline CDR1 is SGHTS and CDR2 YDEGEE. The CDR3 totals 15 residues. The CDR3 spells CASSLEVMDTDEQYF. CDR3 nucleotides: TGTGCCAGCAGCTTGGAGGTAATGGACACCGACGAGCAGTACTTC. Combining the CDR3 with reference TRBV5-8 and TRBJ2-7 gives the whole variable domain EAGVTQSPTHLIKTRGQQATLRCSPISGHTSVYWYQQALGLGLQFLLWYDEGEERNRGNFPPRFSGRQFPNYSSELNVNALELEDSALYLCASSLEVMDTDEQYFGPGTRLTVT.

V usage is TRBV19 and J usage is TRBJ2-7; perhaps TRBD1 as D (5 bases). From germline, CDR1 is LNHDA and CDR2 SQIVND (reference sequence). Trimming removed 4 bases at V and 1 base at J, with 17 bases between. This CDR3 has 16 amino acids. CDR3 sequence (DNA): TGTGCCAGTAGTACCCAACGGGCAGGGCAGTCCTACGAGCAGTACTTC. Amino acid sequence: CASSTQRAGQSYEQYF.

The J gene is TRBJ1-1, the V gene TRBV29-1, with D unresolved. Germline V gene sequence: CDR1 SQVTM, CDR2 ANQGSEA. The CDR3 spans 10 residues. The CDR3 loop reads CMTLGTEAFF. For the CDR3, the DNA is TGCATGACCCTGGGCACTGAAGCTTTCTTT.